This T cell receptor (beta chain) was retrieved from a study of blood T cell repertoires in COVID-19. As for the study in general: From the United States, Italy and Spain came samples of acute and convalescent COVID-19.

The CDR3 totals 18 residues. Trimming cost V 3 bases and J 0 bases; bases outside gene matches: 8. Germline values: CDR1 LGHNA, CDR2 YNFKEQ. TCRdb's copy holds only in-frame clones and misses some; the assay was immunoSEQ multiplex PCR. The top ten hold 0.7% to 1% of the sample, which has 100,000 to 150,000 clones, roughly 70% seen once. Sequencing input: peripheral blood. V usage is TRBV4-2 and J usage is TRBJ1-6, with 7 bases matching TRBD1. This TCR derives from a human donor with acute or convalescent COVID-19. The donor label of this sample is uncertain. The CDR3 here is CASSQESRGFSYNSPLHF. The CDR3 DNA sequence: TGTGCCAGCAGCCAGGAGAGCAGGGGGTTCTCCTATAATTCACCCCTCCACTTT.